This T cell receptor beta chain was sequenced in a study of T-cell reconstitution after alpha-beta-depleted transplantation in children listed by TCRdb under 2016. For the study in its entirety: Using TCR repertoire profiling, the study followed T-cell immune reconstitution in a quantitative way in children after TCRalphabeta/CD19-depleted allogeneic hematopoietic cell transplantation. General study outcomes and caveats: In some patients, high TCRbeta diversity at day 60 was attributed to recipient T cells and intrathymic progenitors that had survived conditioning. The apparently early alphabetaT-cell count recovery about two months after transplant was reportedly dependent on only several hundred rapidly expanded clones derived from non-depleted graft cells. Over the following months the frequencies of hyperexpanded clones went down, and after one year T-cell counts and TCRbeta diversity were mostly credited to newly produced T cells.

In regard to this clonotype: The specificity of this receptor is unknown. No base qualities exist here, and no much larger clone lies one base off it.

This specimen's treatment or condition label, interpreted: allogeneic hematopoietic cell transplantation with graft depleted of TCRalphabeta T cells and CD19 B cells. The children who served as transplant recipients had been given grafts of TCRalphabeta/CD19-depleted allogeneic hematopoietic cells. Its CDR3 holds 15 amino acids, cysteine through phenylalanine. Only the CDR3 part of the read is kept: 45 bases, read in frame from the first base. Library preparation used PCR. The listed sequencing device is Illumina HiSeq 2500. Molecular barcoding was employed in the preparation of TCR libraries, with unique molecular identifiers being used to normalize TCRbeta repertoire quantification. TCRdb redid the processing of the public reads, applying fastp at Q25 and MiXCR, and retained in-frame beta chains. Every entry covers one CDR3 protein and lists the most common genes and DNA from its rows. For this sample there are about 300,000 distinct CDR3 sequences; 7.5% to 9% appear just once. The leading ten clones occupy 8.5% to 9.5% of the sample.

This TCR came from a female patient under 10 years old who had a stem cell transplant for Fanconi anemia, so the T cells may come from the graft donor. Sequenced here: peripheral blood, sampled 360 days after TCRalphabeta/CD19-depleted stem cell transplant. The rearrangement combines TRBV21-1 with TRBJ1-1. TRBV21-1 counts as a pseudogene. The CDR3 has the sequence CASSKTDKMNTEAFF. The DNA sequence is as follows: TGTGCCAGCAGCAAAACAGACAAAATGAACACTGAAGCTTTCTTT.